This TCR beta chain was captured in a study of shared clonotypes between healthy human individuals. In the study overall: A couple of female and a few male donors aged 18 to 49 were enrolled. Per-donor plates numbered three CD4 naive, three CD4 memory, two CD8 naive and one CD8 memory. Findings and caveats of the study: Shared across a few donors were around 5% of the naive CD4 clonotypes.

This CDR3 has 14 residues. Germline CDR1 and CDR2: MNHEY and SVGAGI. The V end was cut by 4 bases, the J end by 4 bases, with 11 bases between. In the study's own analysis: Junction-only sequences produced by ImmunoSEQ had no quality scores, so filtering differed. TCRdb's copy holds only in-frame clones and misses some; the assay was immunoSEQ multiplex PCR. V and J calls and clone size follow that table, whereas D and trimming were derived from the DNA. This sample has about 2.4 million clones, with around nine tenths found just once. Comments on this clone: Its target is unknown.

Sequences were obtained from naive CD4+ T cells sorted from blood. Subset defined: CD45RA+ positively selected. V is TRBV6-5 and J is TRBJ2-4; no definite D call. The sequence was collected from a man aged 18 to 35 in good health. In DNA form, the CDR3 reads TGTGCCAGCAGTTCCTCTCCCTTTAAAAACATTCAGTACTTC. Its protein product is CASSSSPFKNIQYF.